The 25 T cell receptor beta chains presented below share a single source sample, sequenced in a study of identical twins. TCRdb passed the 5' RACE reads through MiXCR, listing each CDR3 protein once. The table records about 730,000 distinct CDR3 sequences, approximately 21% of them present only once. These data are also associated with another study on T cells expressing NK-cell markers.

Sequenced: PBMCs. These receptors all come from a woman between 18 and 29 years old in good health.

This clonotype was seen more than once but under ten times. The V gene is TRBV7-2, the J gene TRBJ2-3; 11 nucleotides match TRBD2. The CDR3 sequence is 13 residues long. V lost 2 bases, J lost 9 bases, and 1 base stayed unmatched. Germline V gene data show CDR1 as SGHTA and CDR2 as FQGNSA. CDR3 sequence: CASSLLAGGTQYF. CDR3 DNA sequence: TGTGCCAGCAGCTTACTAGCGGGGGGCACGCAGTATTTT.

This clonotype was seen many times. The chain recombines TRBV6-5 with TRBJ2-2; D uncertain. The length of the CDR3 is 12 residues. The V gene lost 8 bases and the J gene lost 6 bases, with 10 bases spanning the gap. The germline CDR1 and CDR2 sequences are MNHEY and SVGAGI. This CDR3 reads CASAGQAGELFF. CDR3 bases: TGTGCCAGCGCCGGCCAGGCCGGGGAGCTGTTTTTT.

V is TRBV7-9 and J is TRBJ2-2, with D hard to call. This CDR3 region has 13 residues. V was pared by 4 bases and J by 2 bases, with 5 bases between. Germline-derived CDR1 and CDR2 are SEHNR and FQNEAQ (reference sequence). CDR3 sequence (DNA): TGTGCCAGCAGCTCTCATAACACCGGGGAGCTGTTTTTT. Translation: CASSSHNTGELFF.

The rearrangement links TRBV5-1 to TRBJ2-7; 12 positions match TRBD2. This CDR3 spans 15 amino acids. Trimming removed 5 bases from V and 3 bases from J; junction bases left unmatched: 6. Germline CDR1 and CDR2: SGHRS and YFSETQ. The CDR3 protein is CASRPGLAGIYEQYF. DNA of the CDR3: TGCGCCAGCAGACCCGGACTAGCGGGGATCTACGAGCAGTACTTC.

Only a few counts were recorded for this clonotype. This chain joins TRBV10-3 and TRBJ2-5, with D possibly being TRBD1 or TRBD2 (5 bases each). Deletions cut 6 bases from V and 5 bases from J, with 10 bases between. There are 12 residues in the CDR3. CDR1 is ENHRY and CDR2 is SYGVKD in the germline V gene. CDR3 bases: TGTGCCATCAGAGAGGGGCGGGAGACCCAGTACTTC. Protein product: CAIREGRETQYF.

This clonotype was detected a few times. The junction departs from the called germline gene at one end, perhaps through a read error. The chain recombines TRBV7-7 with TRBJ2-1, with TRBD1 as a possible D gene (6 bases). This CDR3 comprises 13 residues. Germline assignment: CDR1 SSHAT and CDR2 FNYEAQ (reference sequence). The CDR3: CASSLRGSNEQFF. CDR3 coding DNA: TGTGCTAGCAGCTTAAGGGGGAGCAATGAGCAGTTCTTC.

This clonotype was found a few times. The rearrangement links TRBV6-5 to TRBJ2-4; D remains unclear. The CDR3 spans 14 residues. With 2 bases removed from V and 1 base from J, the gap between germline ends came to 6 bases. Germline CDR1 and CDR2: MNHEY and SVGAGI. The CDR3 nucleotides are TGTGCCAGCAGTTACACACCTGCCAAAAACATTCAGTACTTC. Translating gives CASSYTPAKNIQYF.

This chain connects TRBV19 to TRBJ2-1; 15 positions agree with TRBD2. Germline-derived CDR1 and CDR2 are LNHDA and SQIVND (reference sequence). V lost 4 bases to trimming and J lost 9 bases; unmatched junction nucleotides: 7. The CDR3 is made up of 16 amino acids. CDR3 bases: TGTGCCAGTAGTACGCAGAGGACTAGCGGGAGGGCTGAGCAGTTCTTC. It encodes CASSTQRTSGRAEQFF.

For the CDR3, the DNA is TGTGCCAGCAATCTACGGGGGACAGGGGGCGTTGGGGCCAAAAACATTCAGTACTTC. Translating it yields CASNLRGTGGVGAKNIQYF. This rearrangement joins TRBV21-1 to TRBJ2-4; the table's D gene call, TRBD1, was not cross checked with the DNA. TRBV21-1 is a listed pseudogene. The CDR3 totals 19 residues.

As to this clonotype: This may stem from a read error, because a much larger clone lies one nucleotide away. The chain combines TRBV27 with TRBJ2-7, with D tentatively TRBD1 (5 bases). CDR3 size: 11 residues. Germline V gene sequence: CDR1 MNHEY, CDR2 SMNVEV (reference sequence). Trimming cost V 4 bases and J 6 bases, with 7 bases left between them. CDR3 protein: CASSSGFEQYF. The DNA of the CDR3 is TGTGCCAGCAGTTCAGGGTTCGAGCAGTACTTC.

Only a few counts were recorded for this clonotype. The V gene is TRBV29-1, the J gene TRBJ1-1; D is possibly TRBD1 (6 bases). Germline V gene data show CDR1 as SQVTM and CDR2 as ANQGSEA. The CDR3 length is 14 residues. Trimming left V 6 bases short and J 0 bases short, with 14 bases between. CDR3 protein: CSVKQGSMNTEAFF. The CDR3 bases are TGCAGCGTCAAACAGGGATCTATGAACACTGAAGCTTTCTTT.

This clonotype was detected a few times. In DNA form, the CDR3 reads TGTGCCATCAGCGAGGGGTATGAGCAGTTCTTC. Amino acid sequence: CAISEGYEQFF. This sequence joins TRBV10-3 and TRBJ2-1; D assignment may be TRBD1 or TRBD2 (5 bases each). This CDR3 comprises 11 residues. CDR1 and CDR2 (germline): ENHRY, SYGVKD. V was cut by 6 bases and J by 8 bases, with 8 bases left in between.

The chain couples TRBV20-1 to TRBJ2-1, with 7 bases that match TRBD2. J gave up 3 bases and V 1 base, and 9 bases lay outside the gene matches. The CDR3 spans 16 residues. Germline-derived CDR1 and CDR2 are DFQATT and SNEGSKA (reference sequence). The CDR3 DNA sequence: TGCAGTGCTAGAGGCCAGGCTAGCGGCATCTACAATGAGCAGTTCTTC. Translating it yields CSARGQASGIYNEQFF.

This clonotype was detected a few times. The J gene is TRBJ2-7, the V gene TRBV25-1; 8 bases agree with TRBD1. Germline CDR1 is MGHDK and CDR2 is SYGVNS. The CDR3 spans 13 residues. Unmatched junction bases numbered 4, after V lost 4 bases and J lost 5 bases. CDR3 protein: CASSGLTGDEQYF. CDR3 nucleotide sequence: TGTGCCAGCAGTGGGCTGACAGGGGACGAGCAGTACTTC.

The chain is built from TRBV7-2 and TRBJ2-2; 12 bases are shared with TRBD2. CDR3 length: 18 residues. Germline CDR1 is SGHTA and CDR2 is FQGNSA. Losses at the gene ends were 1 base for V and 1 base for J; bases not matched to a gene: 4. The CDR3 DNA reads TGTGCCAGCAGCTTAGGGCTAGCGGGAGGGCTGAACACCGGGGAGCTGTTTTTT. Its translation: CASSLGLAGGLNTGELFF.

The chain is built from TRBV12-3 or TRBV12-4 and TRBJ2-7; weak D call: TRBD1 (6 bases). CDR3 size: 12 residues. With 6 bases removed from V and 5 bases from J, the gap between germline ends came to 11 bases. The CDR3 protein is CASSRGTHEQYF. Written as DNA, the CDR3 is TGTGCCAGCAGCAGAGGGACACACGAGCAGTACTTC.

CDR3 in DNA: TGTGCCAGCAGCTCATTAGCGGTCACAGATACGCAGTATTTT. It specifies CASSSLAVTDTQYF. The V gene is TRBV11-2, the J gene TRBJ2-3; TRBD2 is a possible D gene (6 bases). The CDR3 is made up of 14 amino acids. V gave up 4 bases and J gave up 2 bases, with 10 bases separating them. Germline values: CDR1 SGHAT, CDR2 FQNNGV.

This chain links TRBV7-3 with TRBJ2-7, with 7 bases fitting TRBD2. The trim removed 8 bases at V and 6 bases at J, leaving 7 bases unmatched. This CDR3 spans 12 amino acids. Germline loops: CDR1 SGHTA, CDR2 FQGTGA. This chain's CDR3 is CASSPSGPEQYF. CDR3 bases: TGTGCCAGCTCTCCTAGCGGCCCCGAGCAGTACTTC.

The chain joins TRBV5-1 to TRBJ2-7, with D perhaps matching TRBD1 or TRBD2 (6 bases each). Trimming stripped 0 bases from V and 2 bases from J, with 15 bases between. Germline CDR1 is SGHRS and CDR2 is YFSETQ. The CDR3 contains 16 residues. In nucleotides, the CDR3 is TGCGCCAGCAGCTTGGGAGTAGCGGACAGCGCCTACGAGCAGTACTTC. Its translation is CASSLGVADSAYEQYF.

This sequence joins TRBV5-1 and TRBJ2-2, with a tentative D call TRBD1 (5 bases). The germline V gene has CDR1 SGHRS and CDR2 YFSETQ. V was shortened by 0 bases and J by 6 bases, with 9 bases between the two germline ends. The CDR3 is made up of 14 amino acids. The CDR3 coding sequence is TGCGCCAGCAGCTTGGAGCCAGGGCCCGGGGAGCTGTTTTTT. The encoded protein is CASSLEPGPGELFF. Filled out from reference TRBV5-1 and TRBJ2-2, the complete variable domain reads KAGVTQTPRYLIKTRGQQVTLSCSPISGHRSVSWYQQTPGQGLQFLFEYFSETQRNKGNFPGRFSGRQFSNSRSEMNVSTLELGDSALYLCASSLEPGPGELFFGEGSRLTVL.

The chain is built from TRBV3-1 and TRBJ2-1; 10 nucleotides align to TRBD1. With V trimmed by 4 bases and J by 6 bases, 6 bases remained unmatched. Germline V gene sequence: CDR1 LGHDT, CDR2 YNNKEL (reference sequence). The CDR3 totals 15 residues. For the CDR3, the DNA is TGTGCCAGCAGCCCCGGGACAGGGGCTTCCAATGAGCAGTTCTTC. It translates to CASSPGTGASNEQFF.

There are many counts of this clonotype. The V call is TRBV10-3, the J call TRBJ1-2; no reliable D call. The germline gives CDR1 ENHRY, CDR2 SYGVKD. The CDR3 covers 13 residues. Trimming shortened V by 8 bases and J by 5 bases, and 15 bases separated the two germline ends. The CDR3 here is CAIGETVPYGYTF. CDR3 DNA: TGTGCCATCGGGGAGACGGTGCCTTATGGCTACACCTTC.

The chain couples TRBV27 to TRBJ1-2, with D maybe TRBD1 (5 bases). The CDR3 is 12 residues long. The V end was cut by 4 bases, the J end by 8 bases, with 11 bases between. The germline V gene encodes CDR1 MNHEY and CDR2 SMNVEV (reference sequence). The CDR3: CASSSGRTGYTF. In DNA, the CDR3 is TGTGCCAGCAGTTCGGGACGGACCGGCTACACCTTC.

V is TRBV12-3 or TRBV12-4 and J is TRBJ1-5, with 7 bases identical to TRBD1. V shed 6 bases and J 7 bases; nucleotides not matched to a gene: 6. This CDR3 is 13 amino acids long. CDR3 bases: TGTGCCAGCAGGCCAGGGGGAACACAGCCCCAGCATTTT. Translating gives CASRPGGTQPQHF.

The rearrangement links TRBV20-1 to TRBJ2-5; 12 positions agree with TRBD2. The germline CDR1 and CDR2 sequences are DFQATT and SNEGSKA (reference sequence). The ends lost 6 bases at V and 4 bases at J; junction bases unmatched: 6. This CDR3 has 14 amino acids. CDR3 in DNA: TGCAGTGCAGAAGAACTAGCGGGGGGAGAGACCCAGTACTTC. It translates to CSAEELAGGETQYF.